These T cell receptor beta chains were read from a single sample in a study of T cells in Graves' hyperthyroidism and ophthalmopathy. TCRdb passed the multiplex PCR reads through MiXCR, listing each CDR3 protein once. The table has about 690,000 distinct CDR3 sequences, 15% to 20% seen once. The sequenced sample consisted of blood. Receptors originate from a man between 50 and 59 years old with Graves' hyperthyroidism. The CDR3 runs from the conserved cysteine through the conserved F or W. The D gene is left open where the match is weak. The size entry is marked missing in some rows and otherwise reads once, few, many or a size class.

>TRBJ2-1|12|many|TRBV30|TRBD2
TGTGCCTGGCGACTAGCGGGAGATGAGCAGTTCTTC
CAWRLAGDEQFF
>TRBJ2-3|15|few|TRBV5-1|TRBD2
TGCGCCAGCAGCTTAGCGGGAGGGCCTGAAGATACGCAGTATTTT
CASSLAGGPEDTQYF
>TRBJ2-1|18|few|TRBV7-6|.
TGTGCCAGCAGCTTAACGGTTTTCGCGCCGAGCTCCTACAATGAGCAGTTCTTC
CASSLTVFAPSSYNEQFF
>TRBJ2-5|15|many|TRBV3-1|.
TGTGCCAGCAGCCAAGAATCGGGAGCGTGGGAGACCCAGTACTTC
CASSQESGAWETQYF
>TRBJ1-4|15|few|TRBV27|.
TGTGCCAGCAGTTTATCGATAGGGATAAATGAAAAACTGTTTTTT
CASSLSIGINEKLFF
>TRBJ2-1|13|few|TRBV27|.
TGTGCCAGCATAGGGGGGACATACAATGAGCAGTTCTTC
CASIGGTYNEQFF
>TRBJ1-2|15|few|TRBV7-9|.
TGTGCCAGCAGCTTCCCCGACCTTACTAACTATGGCTACACCTTC
CASSFPDLTNYGYTF
>TRBJ2-1|13|few|TRBV5-4|.
TGTGCCAGCGCTGGTCGGAGGGACAATGAGCAGTTCTTC
CASAGRRDNEQFF
>TRBJ2-1|13|many|TRBV11-2|.
TGTGCCAGCAGCTTAAACCGGGCAAATGAGCAGTTCTTC
CASSLNRANEQFF
>TRBJ2-2|17|few|TRBV7-2|TRBD2
TGTGCCAGCAGCTCTAAGGTTACTAGCGGGATCTTGGGGGAGCTGTTTTTT
CASSSKVTSGILGELFF
>TRBJ1-1|10|many|TRBV29-1|.
TGCAGCGTTGTTGACACTGAAGCTTTCTTT
CSVVDTEAFF
>TRBJ2-7|17|few|TRBV4-1|TRBD2
TGCGCCAGCAGCCAAAAACGTCTAGCGGGGGGCCAGGGCGAGCAGTACTTC
CASSQKRLAGGQGEQYF
>TRBJ2-3|12|many|TRBV28|.
TGTGCCAGCAGGACCCCCACAGATACGCAGTATTTT
CASRTPTDTQYF
>TRBJ2-4|17|few|TRBV7-8|.
TGTGCCAGCAGCTTACTCCGACAGGGACTAGCCAAAAACATTCAGTACTTC
CASSLLRQGLAKNIQYF
>TRBJ2-1|17|.|TRBV9|TRBD2
TGTGCCAGCAGCGTAGCGATCTCTAGCGGGAGGGACAATGAGCAGTTCTTC
CASSVAISSGRDNEQFF
>TRBJ2-7|12|many|TRBV2|TRBD1
TGTGCCAGTCAGGGGGCAGGGTACGAGCAGTACTTC
CASQGAGYEQYF
>TRBJ2-3|15|.|TRBV28|TRBD1
TGTGCCAGCAGTTTAGACAGGGGGATGGGGGATACGCAGTATTTT
CASSLDRGMGDTQYF
>TRBJ1-1|15|many|TRBV7-9|.
TGTGCCAGCAGCCAGAGAAGGGTTTTGAACACTGAAGCTTTCTTT
CASSQRRVLNTEAFF
>TRBJ2-7|14|few|TRBV7-9|.
TGTGCCAGCAGCTTAGTCACAAGGGTAAACGAGCAGTACTTC
CASSLVTRVNEQYF
>TRBJ2-1|16|many|TRBV15|TRBD2
TGTGCTTCGGGACTAGCGGGAGCGATTTCCTACAATGAGCAGTTCTTC
CASGLAGAISYNEQFF
>TRBJ1-1|14|.|TRBV7-3|.
TGTGCCAGCAGCTTAATACATGGGGACACTGAAGCTTTCTTT
CASSLIHGDTEAFF
>TRBJ1-4|15|many|TRBV28|.
TGTGCCAGCAGTGTCGGGACTCTGACTAATGAAAAACTGTTTTTT
CASSVGTLTNEKLFF
>TRBJ1-1|13|few|TRBV9|.
TGTGCCAGCAGCCCCGAGGGTGGGACTGAAGCTTTCTTT
CASSPEGGTEAFF
>TRBJ2-6|17|.|TRBV28|TRBD1
TGTGCCAGCAGTTTAGGACAGGGGGACTTTGGGGCCAACGTCCTGACTTTC
CASSLGQGDFGANVLTF
>TRBJ1-6|15|many|TRBV7-2|TRBD1
TGTGCCAGCACCATCGGGACAGGGGAGAGTTCACCCCTCCACTTT
CASTIGTGESSPLHF
>TRBJ1-2|13|few|TRBV6-1|TRBD1
TGTGCCAGCAGTAAGACAGGGAGTCTAGATGCCACCTTC
CASSKTGSLDATF
>TRBJ2-7|14|.|TRBV2|TRBD1
TGTGCCGGACTACAGGGGGCCCTTTCCTACGAGCAGTACTTC
CAGLQGALSYEQYF
>TRBJ2-1|18|few|TRBV4-2|TRBD2
TGTGCCAGCAGCCAGGGGCTAGCGGGAGCGAGTACTTACAATGAGCAGTTCTTC
CASSQGLAGASTYNEQFF
>TRBJ2-2|15|.|TRBV27|TRBD2
TGTGCCAGCAGTTTCTTAGCGGGAGAAACCGGGGAGCTGTTTTTT
CASSFLAGETGELFF
>TRBJ1-1|12|many|TRBV2|.
TGTGCCAGCAGTGAAATATCCACTGAAGCTTTCTTT
CASSEISTEAFF
>TRBJ1-2|18|many|TRBV7-9|TRBD1
TGTGCCAGCAGCTTAGCGCAGACAGGGGGATACGAGAACTATGGCTACACCTTC
CASSLAQTGGYENYGYTF
>TRBJ1-1|14|many|TRBV28|.
TGTGCCAGCAGTTTACTGGGTTCGGATACTGAAGCTTTCTTT
CASSLLGSDTEAFF
>TRBJ1-1|16|few|TRBV5-1|.
TGCGCCAGCAGCTTGGGGGCCCAGGGTCTCCTCACTGAAGCTTTCTTT
CASSLGAQGLLTEAFF
>TRBJ2-7|13|.|TRBV7-3|TRBD2
TGTGCCAGCAGTCCGGGAGGGGCCCTCGAGCAGTACTTC
CASSPGGALEQYF
>TRBJ2-1|14|.|TRBV10-3|.
TGTGCCACCCGGGACACATTGGGCGGGGATGAGCAGTTCTTC
CATRDTLGGDEQFF
>TRBJ2-1|14|.|TRBV10-3|TRBD2
TGTGCCATCAGTGGGACTAGCGGGAGCAATGAGCAGTTCTTC
CAISGTSGSNEQFF
>TRBJ2-7|14|many|TRBV19|TRBD2
TGTGCCAGTAGTACTCGGGACTATACCTACGAGCAGTACTTC
CASSTRDYTYEQYF
>TRBJ1-4|14|many|TRBV28|.
TGTGCCAGCAGCCTCTATCCAGACCGTGAAAAACTGTTTTTT
CASSLYPDREKLFF
>TRBJ1-2|14|many|TRBV11-2|.
TGTGCCAGCAGCTTCGCAAAGACAGACTATGGCTACACCTTC
CASSFAKTDYGYTF
>TRBJ1-1|15|.|TRBV15|.
TGTGCCACCAGCGGCTACAGGGACGGATTGGCTGAAGCTTTCTTT
CATSGYRDGLAEAFF
>TRBJ2-7|15|.|TRBV2|TRBD1
TGTGCCAGAATTGGTCCGGGACAGGGGGCGCTTGAGCAGTACTTC
CARIGPGQGALEQYF
>TRBJ2-5|14|.|TRBV20-1|TRBD2
TGCAGTGCTAGACGGACTAGCGGGAGACAGACCCAGTACTTC
CSARRTSGRQTQYF
>TRBJ1-1|15|many|TRBV12-3/TRBV12-4|.
TGTGCCAGCAGTCTCTTGCCCGGGAGGAACACTGAAGCTTTCTTT
CASSLLPGRNTEAFF
>TRBJ2-1|14|many|TRBV11-2|TRBD2
TGTGCCAGCAGCTTAAGCGGGAGCGAGGATGCGCAGTTCTTC
CASSLSGSEDAQFF
>TRBJ2-5|15|few|TRBV25-1|.
TGTGCCAGCAGCCGAGCGGTCCCCGAGAGAAGTGTCCAGTACTTC
CASSRAVPERSVQYF
>TRBJ2-5|15|many|TRBV6-2/TRBV6-3|.
TGTGCCAGCAGTCCTTCGGGGGCGAGCCAAGAGACCCAGTACTTC
CASSPSGASQETQYF
>TRBJ2-7|15|many|TRBV11-2|TRBD1
TGTGCCAGCAGTCGTCGCCTCGGACAGGGGGGCGAGCAGTACTTC
CASSRRLGQGGEQYF
>TRBJ2-5|15|many|TRBV2|TRBD1
TGTGCCAGCAGGGGGGCAGGGGGAAACCAAGAGACCCAGTACTTC
CASRGAGGNQETQYF
>TRBJ1-4|14|many|TRBV11-2|.
TGTGCCAGCAGCTCGGGTGTGGGCTTCGAAAAACTGTTTTTT
CASSSGVGFEKLFF